This T cell receptor (beta chain) was profiled in a study of blood T cell repertoires in COVID-19. Participants spanned ages roughly 18 to 95 years and resided in 24 US areas. Participant reports of clinical history set cohort assignment. This CDR3 region has 15 residues. Germline V gene sequence: CDR1 SEHNR, CDR2 FQNEAQ (reference sequence). V shed 4 bases, J shed 4 bases, and the junction held 5 bases outside the gene matches. Clones were read by immunoSEQ multiplex PCR, and TCRdb kept only the in-frame ones, dropping some. This table has approximately 390,000 clones, around nine tenths appearing once.

The sample consisted of PBMCs or T cells enriched from blood (not recorded which). This rearrangement joins TRBV7-9 to TRBJ1-4, with 8 bases matching TRBD1. The sequence derives from a woman aged 45-60 years who had recovered from COVID-19. CDR3 amino acids: CASSSDRGINEKLFF. The DNA for the CDR3 is TGTGCCAGCAGCTCCGACAGGGGAATTAATGAAAAACTGTTTTTT.